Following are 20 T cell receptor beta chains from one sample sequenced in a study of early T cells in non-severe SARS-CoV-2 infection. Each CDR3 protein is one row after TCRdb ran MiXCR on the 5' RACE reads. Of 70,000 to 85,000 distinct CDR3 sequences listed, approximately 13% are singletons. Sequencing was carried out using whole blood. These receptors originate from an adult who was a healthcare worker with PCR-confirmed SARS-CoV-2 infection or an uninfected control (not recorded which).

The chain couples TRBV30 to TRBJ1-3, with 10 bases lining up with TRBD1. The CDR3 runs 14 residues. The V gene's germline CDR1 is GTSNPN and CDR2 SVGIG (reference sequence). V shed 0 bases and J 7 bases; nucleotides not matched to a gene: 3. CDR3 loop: CAWSVTGGLNTIYF. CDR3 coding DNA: TGTGCCTGGAGTGTGACAGGGGGCCTGAACACCATATATTTT. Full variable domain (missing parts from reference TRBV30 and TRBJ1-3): SQTIHQWPATLVQPVGSPLSLECTVEGTSNPNLYWYRQAAGRGLQLLFYSVGIGQISSEVPQNLSASRPQDRQFILSSKKLLLSDSGFYLCAWSVTGGLNTIYFGEGSWLTVV.

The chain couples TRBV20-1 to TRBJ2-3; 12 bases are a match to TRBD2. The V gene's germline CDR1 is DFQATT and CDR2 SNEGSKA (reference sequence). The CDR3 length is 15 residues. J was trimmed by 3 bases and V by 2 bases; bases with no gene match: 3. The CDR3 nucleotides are TGCAGTGCTAGACCGACTAGCGGGAGAACAGATACGCAGTATTTT. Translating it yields CSARPTSGRTDTQYF.

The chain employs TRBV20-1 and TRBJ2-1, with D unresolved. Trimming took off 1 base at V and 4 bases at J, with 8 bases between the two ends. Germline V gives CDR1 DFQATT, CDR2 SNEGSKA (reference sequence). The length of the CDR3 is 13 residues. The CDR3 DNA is TGCAGTGCTAGAGCCGATGGTTACAATGAGCAGTTCTTC. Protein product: CSARADGYNEQFF.

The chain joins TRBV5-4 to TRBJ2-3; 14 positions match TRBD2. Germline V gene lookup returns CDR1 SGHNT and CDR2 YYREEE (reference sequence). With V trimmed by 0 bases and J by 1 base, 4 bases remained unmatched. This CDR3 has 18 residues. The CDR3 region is CASSLGLAGGPGTDTQYF. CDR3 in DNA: TGTGCCAGCAGCTTGGGACTAGCGGGAGGGCCGGGCACAGATACGCAGTATTTT.

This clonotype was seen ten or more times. CDR3 sequence (DNA): TGTGCCAGCTCACCGATGCCGAACACCGGGGAGCTGTTTTTT. Encoded protein: CASSPMPNTGELFF. The chain combines TRBV18 with TRBJ2-2; no clear D gene. The length of the CDR3 is 14 residues. CDR1 KGHSH and CDR2 LQKENI come from the germline V gene. V lost 3 bases, J lost 0 bases, and 5 bases lay in between.

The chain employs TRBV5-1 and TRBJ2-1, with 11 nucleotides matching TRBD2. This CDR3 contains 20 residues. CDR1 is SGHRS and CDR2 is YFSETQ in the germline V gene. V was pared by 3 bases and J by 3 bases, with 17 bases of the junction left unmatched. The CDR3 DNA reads TGCGCCAGCAGCTCTTACCCCCCACTAGCGGGAGTTCTACACTACAATGAGCAGTTCTTC. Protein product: CASSSYPPLAGVLHYNEQFF.

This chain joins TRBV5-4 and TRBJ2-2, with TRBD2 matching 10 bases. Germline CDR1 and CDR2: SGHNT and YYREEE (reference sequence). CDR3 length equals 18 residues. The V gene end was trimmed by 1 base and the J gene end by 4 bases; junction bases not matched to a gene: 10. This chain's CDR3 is CASSLTSGIPLLTGELFF. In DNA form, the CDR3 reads TGTGCCAGCAGCTTGACTAGCGGGATCCCGCTTCTCACCGGGGAGCTGTTTTTT.

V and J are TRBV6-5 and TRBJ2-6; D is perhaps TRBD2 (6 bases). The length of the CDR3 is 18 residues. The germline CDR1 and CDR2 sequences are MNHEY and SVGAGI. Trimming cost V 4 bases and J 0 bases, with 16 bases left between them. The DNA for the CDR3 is TGTGCCAGCAGTTCGCAGACACGCGGGACCTCTGGGGCCAACGTCCTGACTTTC. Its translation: CASSSQTRGTSGANVLTF.

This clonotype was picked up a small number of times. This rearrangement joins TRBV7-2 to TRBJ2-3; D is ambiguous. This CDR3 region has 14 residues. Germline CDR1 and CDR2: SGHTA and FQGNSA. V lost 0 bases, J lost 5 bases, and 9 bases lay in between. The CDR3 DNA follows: TGTGCCAGCAGCTTAGCCTTCTCCCGAGATACGCAGTATTTT. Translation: CASSLAFSRDTQYF. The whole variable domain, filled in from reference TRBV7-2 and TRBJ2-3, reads GAGVSQSPSNKVTEKGKDVELRCDPISGHTALYWYRQSLGQGLEFLIYFQGNSAPDKSGLPSDRFSAERTGGSVSTLTIQRTQQEDSAVYLCASSLAFSRDTQYFGPGTRLTVL.

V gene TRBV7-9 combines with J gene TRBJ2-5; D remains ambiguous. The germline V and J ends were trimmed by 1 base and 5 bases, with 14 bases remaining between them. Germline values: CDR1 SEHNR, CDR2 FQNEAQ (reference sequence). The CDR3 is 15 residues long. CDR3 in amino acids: CASSLGSNLGETQYF. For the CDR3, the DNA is TGTGCCAGCAGCTTAGGGTCGAACTTAGGGGAGACCCAGTACTTC.

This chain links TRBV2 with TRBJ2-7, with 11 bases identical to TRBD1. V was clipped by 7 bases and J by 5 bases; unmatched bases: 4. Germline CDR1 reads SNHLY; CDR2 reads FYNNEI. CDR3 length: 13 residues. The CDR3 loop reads CASIEDRGHEQYF. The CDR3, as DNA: TGTGCCAGCATCGAGGACAGGGGGCACGAGCAGTACTTC.

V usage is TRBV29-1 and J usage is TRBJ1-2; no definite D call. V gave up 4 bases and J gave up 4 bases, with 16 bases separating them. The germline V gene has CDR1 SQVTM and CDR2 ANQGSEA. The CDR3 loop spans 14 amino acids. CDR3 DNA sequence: TGCAGCGTTGTTTTCCGGGAGCTGGGCTATGGCTACACCTTC. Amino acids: CSVVFRELGYGYTF.

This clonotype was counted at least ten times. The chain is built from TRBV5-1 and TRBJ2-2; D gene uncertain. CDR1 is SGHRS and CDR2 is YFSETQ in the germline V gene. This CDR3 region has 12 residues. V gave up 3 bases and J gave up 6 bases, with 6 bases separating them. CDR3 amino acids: CASSSYPGELFF. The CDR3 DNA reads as TGCGCCAGCAGCTCTTACCCCGGGGAGCTGTTTTTT.

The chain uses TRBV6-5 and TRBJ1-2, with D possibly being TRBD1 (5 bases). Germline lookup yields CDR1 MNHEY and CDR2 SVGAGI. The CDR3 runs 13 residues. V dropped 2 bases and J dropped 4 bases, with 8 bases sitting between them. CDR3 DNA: TGTGCCAGCAGTTACGGCGACAGCTATGGCTACACCTTC. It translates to CASSYGDSYGYTF.

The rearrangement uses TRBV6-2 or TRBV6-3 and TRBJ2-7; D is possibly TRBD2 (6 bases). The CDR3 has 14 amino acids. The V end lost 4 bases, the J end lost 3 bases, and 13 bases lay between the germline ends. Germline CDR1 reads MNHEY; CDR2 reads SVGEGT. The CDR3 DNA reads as TGTGCCAGCAGTTCCCCGGGACTCCGCTACGAGCAGTACTTC. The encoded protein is CASSSPGLRYEQYF.

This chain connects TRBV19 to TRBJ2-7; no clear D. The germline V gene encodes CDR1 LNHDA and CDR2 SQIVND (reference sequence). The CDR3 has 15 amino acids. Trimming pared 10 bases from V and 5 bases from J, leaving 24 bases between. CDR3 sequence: CATGLGRMGYDEQYF. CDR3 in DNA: TGTGCCACTGGGCTTGGACGGATGGGGTACGACGAGCAGTACTTC.

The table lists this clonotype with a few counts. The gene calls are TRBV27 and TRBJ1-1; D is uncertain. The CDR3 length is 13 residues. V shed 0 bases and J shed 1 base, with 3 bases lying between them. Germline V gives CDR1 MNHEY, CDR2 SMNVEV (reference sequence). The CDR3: CASSLSRNTEAFF. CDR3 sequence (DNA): TGTGCCAGCAGTTTATCCCGGAACACTGAAGCTTTCTTT.

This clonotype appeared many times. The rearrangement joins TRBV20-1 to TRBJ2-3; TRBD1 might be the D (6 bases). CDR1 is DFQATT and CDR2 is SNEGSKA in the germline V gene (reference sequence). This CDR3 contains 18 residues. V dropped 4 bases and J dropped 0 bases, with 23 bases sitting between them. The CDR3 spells CSATSHPPGHWSTDTQYF. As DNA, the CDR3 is TGCAGTGCTACTAGCCACCCGCCGGGACACTGGAGCACAGATACGCAGTATTTT.

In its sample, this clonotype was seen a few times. Here the CDR3 reads CASSLAPGELFF. CDR3 in DNA: TGTGCCAGCAGCTTAGCGCCCGGGGAGCTGTTTTTT. V is TRBV5-4 and J is TRBJ2-2, with unresolved D. Between the trimmed V and J ends, which lost 2 bases and 6 bases, there was a span of 5 bases. Germline CDR1 and CDR2: SGHNT and YYREEE (reference sequence). CDR3 length equals 12 residues.

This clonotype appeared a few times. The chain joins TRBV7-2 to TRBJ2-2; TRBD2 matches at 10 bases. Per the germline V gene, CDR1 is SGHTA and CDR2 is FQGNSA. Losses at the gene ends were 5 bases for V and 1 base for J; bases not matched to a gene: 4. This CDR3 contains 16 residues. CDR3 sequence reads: CASSIRTSGNTGELFF. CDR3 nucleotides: TGTGCCAGCAGCATACGGACTAGCGGGAACACCGGGGAGCTGTTTTTT.